The source of this T cell receptor (beta chain) is a study of blood T cell repertoires in COVID-19. Across the whole study: The United States, Italy and Spain supplied acute and convalescent COVID-19 samples.

CDR3 size: 14 residues. V lost 6 bases and J lost 2; bases outside the gene matches: 5. CDR1 SQVTM and CDR2 ANQGSEA come from the germline V gene. Original processing methods: Amplification with reference gene primers provided the estimates of nucleated cell counts. Measured with immunoSEQ multiplex PCR; TCRdb has only the in-frame clones, and not every one. V and J calls and clone size are copied from that table; D and trimming were computed from the DNA. The sample yields 180,000 or so clones, 80% to 85% seen once. Cohort placement rested on clinical history that participants reported themselves. Either two negative PCRs, clearance, or symptom resolution qualified Cohort 3 donors as recovered.

This clonotype was obtained from a woman aged 60-75 years who had recovered from COVID-19. This sequence joins TRBV29-1 and TRBJ2-1; 9 bases agree with TRBD2. The sequenced sample consisted of PBMCs or T cells enriched from blood (not recorded which). The CDR3 sequence is CSVEASGAYNEQFF. DNA of the CDR3: TGCAGCGTGGAGGCTAGCGGGGCCTACAATGAGCAGTTCTTC.